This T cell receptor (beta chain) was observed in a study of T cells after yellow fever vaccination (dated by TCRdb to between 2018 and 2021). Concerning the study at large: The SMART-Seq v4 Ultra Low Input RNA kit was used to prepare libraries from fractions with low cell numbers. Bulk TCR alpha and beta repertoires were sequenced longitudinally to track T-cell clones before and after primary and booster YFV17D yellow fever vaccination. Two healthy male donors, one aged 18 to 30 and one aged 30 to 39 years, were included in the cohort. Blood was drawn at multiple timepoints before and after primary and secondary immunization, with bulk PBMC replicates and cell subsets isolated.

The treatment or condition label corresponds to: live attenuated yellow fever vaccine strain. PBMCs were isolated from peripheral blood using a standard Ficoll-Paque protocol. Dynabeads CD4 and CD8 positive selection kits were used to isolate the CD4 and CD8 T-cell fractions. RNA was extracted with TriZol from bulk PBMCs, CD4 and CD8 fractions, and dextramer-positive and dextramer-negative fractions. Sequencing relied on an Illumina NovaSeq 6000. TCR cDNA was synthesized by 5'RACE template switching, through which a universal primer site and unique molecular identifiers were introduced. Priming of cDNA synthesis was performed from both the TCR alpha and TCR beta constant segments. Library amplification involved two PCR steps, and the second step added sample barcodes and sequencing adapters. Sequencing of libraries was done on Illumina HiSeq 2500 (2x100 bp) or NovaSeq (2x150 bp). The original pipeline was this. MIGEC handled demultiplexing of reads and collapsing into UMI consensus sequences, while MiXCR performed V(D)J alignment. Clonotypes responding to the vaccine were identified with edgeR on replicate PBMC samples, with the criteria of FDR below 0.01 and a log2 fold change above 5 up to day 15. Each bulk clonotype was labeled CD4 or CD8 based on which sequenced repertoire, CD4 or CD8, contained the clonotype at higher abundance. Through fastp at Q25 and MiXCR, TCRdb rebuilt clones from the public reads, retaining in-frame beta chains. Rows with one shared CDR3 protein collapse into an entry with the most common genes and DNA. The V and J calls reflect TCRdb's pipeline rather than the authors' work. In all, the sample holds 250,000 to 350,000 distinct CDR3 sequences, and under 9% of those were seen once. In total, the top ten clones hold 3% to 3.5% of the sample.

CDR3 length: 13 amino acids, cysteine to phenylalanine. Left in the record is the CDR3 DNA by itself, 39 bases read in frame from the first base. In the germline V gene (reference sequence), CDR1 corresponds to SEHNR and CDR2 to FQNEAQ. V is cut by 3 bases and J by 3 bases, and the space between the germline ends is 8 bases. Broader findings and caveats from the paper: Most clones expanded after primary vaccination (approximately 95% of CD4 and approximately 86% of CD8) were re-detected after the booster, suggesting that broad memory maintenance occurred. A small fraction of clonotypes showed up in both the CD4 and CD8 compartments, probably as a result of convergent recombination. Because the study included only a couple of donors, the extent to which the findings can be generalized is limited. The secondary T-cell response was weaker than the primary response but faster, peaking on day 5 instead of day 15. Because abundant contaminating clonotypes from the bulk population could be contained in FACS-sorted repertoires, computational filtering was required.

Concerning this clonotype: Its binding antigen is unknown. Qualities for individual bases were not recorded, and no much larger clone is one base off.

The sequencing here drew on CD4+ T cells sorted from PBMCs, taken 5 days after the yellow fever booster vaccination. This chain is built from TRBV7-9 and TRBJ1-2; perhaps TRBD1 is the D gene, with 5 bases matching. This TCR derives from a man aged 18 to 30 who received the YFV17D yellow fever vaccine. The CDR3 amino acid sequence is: CASSLGEDYGYTF. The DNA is TGTGCCAGCAGCTTGGGGGAGGACTATGGCTACACCTTC.